These 10 T cell receptor beta chains were sequenced from one sample in a study of OX40 agonist ivuxolimab in advanced cancers. Profiled with immunoSEQ multiplex PCR; TCRdb holds only in-frame clones, not every one. The sample has about 8,900 clones; just under 70% are singletons. Sequenced material: CD4+ or CD8+ T cells sorted from blood, taken in a trial of the OX40 agonist ivuxolimab. The receptors here all came from an adult with an advanced solid tumor such as melanoma, head and neck, liver or kidney cancer.

J is TRBJ2-3 and V is TRBV4-2; 8 nucleotides align to TRBD1. Germline lookup yields CDR1 LGHNA and CDR2 YNFKEQ. Trimming cost V 1 base and J 7 bases; bases outside gene matches: 4. CDR3 size: 14 residues. The CDR3 reads CASSQVDRGYTQYF. In nucleotides, the CDR3 is TGTGCCAGCAGCCAAGTAGACAGGGGATATACGCAGTATTTT.

The chain links TRBV11-2 to TRBJ2-7; 7 nucleotides agree with TRBD2. The CDR3 has 13 amino acids. The junction had 1 base not matched to a gene; V was cut back by 4 bases and J by 1 base. The V gene's germline CDR1 is SGHAT and CDR2 FQNNGV. The CDR3 DNA sequence: TGTGCCAGCAGCTCTAGCGGTTCCTACGAGCAGTACTTC. Protein product: CASSSSGSYEQYF.

The chain recombines TRBV28 with TRBJ2-1, with 9 positions matching TRBD1. From germline, CDR1 is MDHEN and CDR2 SYDVKM. V lost 3 bases, J lost 4 bases, and 7 bases stayed unmatched. The CDR3 runs to 16 residues. DNA of the CDR3: TGTGCCAGCAGTTTTCCTGACAGGGGGTTTTACAATGAGCAGTTCTTC. This translates into CASSFPDRGFYNEQFF.

The chain has TRBV11-2 and TRBJ2-1; D call uncertain. This CDR3 comprises 13 residues. Deletions cut 0 bases from V and 5 bases from J, with 5 bases between. Germline-derived CDR1 and CDR2 are SGHAT and FQNNGV. The CDR3 sequence: CASSLDPNNEQFF. CDR3 nucleotide sequence: TGTGCCAGCAGCTTAGATCCCAACAATGAGCAGTTCTTC.

The gene calls are TRBV5-1 and TRBJ2-1; tentative D call: TRBD1 (6 bases). Germline loops: CDR1 SGHRS, CDR2 YFSETQ. V was cut by 1 base and J by 2 bases, with 13 bases left in between. The CDR3 is made up of 16 amino acids. CDR3 residues: CASSLISQGTYNEQFF. For the CDR3, the DNA is TGCGCCAGCAGCTTGATATCCCAGGGGACCTACAATGAGCAGTTCTTC. The variable domain in full, completed from reference TRBV5-1 and TRBJ2-1, reads KAGVTQTPRYLIKTRGQQVTLSCSPISGHRSVSWYQQTPGQGLQFLFEYFSETQRNKGNFPGRFSGRQFSNSRSEMNVSTLELGDSALYLCASSLISQGTYNEQFFGPGTRLTVL.

DNA of the CDR3: TGTGCCAGCAGCGTCGAAGGAGTGTCCTACAATGAGCAGTTCTTC. Translation gives CASSVEGVSYNEQFF. The chain carries TRBV9 and TRBJ2-1; unclear D gene. Germline V gene data show CDR1 as SGDLS and CDR2 as YYNGEE. This CDR3 is built from 15 residues. V lost 2 bases, J lost 1 base, and 10 bases lay in between.

The chain recombines TRBV6-5 with TRBJ2-3; D remains ambiguous. Germline lookup yields CDR1 MNHEY and CDR2 SVGAGI. The CDR3 has 11 residues. V dropped 4 bases and J dropped 4 bases, with 3 bases sitting between them. CDR3 bases: TGTGCCAGCAGTTCCCCAGATACGCAGTATTTT. Encoded protein: CASSSPDTQYF.

In its sample, this clone was seen a few times. This sample includes further DNA sequences coding for the same CDR3. The chain uses TRBV7-9 and TRBJ2-5, with 12 bases matching TRBD2. The CDR3 runs 15 residues. The V gene's germline CDR1 is SEHNR and CDR2 FQNEAQ (reference sequence). After removal of 4 bases from V and 2 bases from J, the junction contained 2 bases not matched to a gene. The CDR3, as DNA: TGTGCCAGCAGCTCGACTAGCGGGGGACAAGAGACCCAGTACTTC. This encodes CASSSTSGGQETQYF.

There are a few counts of this clone. The V call is TRBV19, the J call TRBJ2-7; D is unresolved. Trimming removed 3 bases from V and 6 bases from J, with 12 bases in between. In germline, CDR1 is LNHDA, CDR2 SQIVND (reference sequence). The length of the CDR3 is 13 residues. The CDR3 protein is CASSMGTYSEQYF. CDR3 DNA: TGTGCCAGTAGTATGGGTACTTACAGCGAGCAGTACTTC.

There are a few counts of this clone. V and J are TRBV9 and TRBJ2-5; D possibly corresponds to TRBD1 (5 bases). The CDR3 sequence is 15 residues long. V lost 4 bases, J lost 1 base, and 14 bases lay in between. Germline-derived CDR1 and CDR2 are SGDLS and YYNGEE. Here the CDR3 reads CASSPQGISQETQYF. For the CDR3, the DNA is TGTGCCAGCAGCCCCCAGGGTATATCCCAAGAGACCCAGTACTTC.